The 6 T cell receptor beta chains below come from one sample, sequenced in a study of T cell responses to AZD1222 COVID-19 vaccine. Libraries were prepared by immunoSEQ multiplex PCR; TCRdb keeps only in-frame clonotypes and omits some of them. The data hold almost 80,000 clones, with approximately 86% observed a single time. Sequenced here: peripheral blood, sampled on day 0 of AZD1222 vaccination. The receptor source for this set is an adult in good health.

V gene TRBV18 combines with J gene TRBJ1-4, with D maybe TRBD1 (5 bases). Deletions cut 5 bases from V and 0 bases from J, with 7 bases between. Germline lookup yields CDR1 KGHSH and CDR2 LQKENI. This CDR3 region has 14 residues. DNA of the CDR3: TGTGCCAGCTCAGGGACGACAACTAATGAAAAACTGTTTTTT. It codes for CASSGTTTNEKLFF.

V gene TRBV9 combines with J gene TRBJ2-1; the match to TRBD2 covers 9 bases. Germline V gives CDR1 SGDLS, CDR2 YYNGEE. The trim removed 1 base at V and 5 bases at J, leaving 7 bases unmatched. The CDR3 runs 16 residues. CDR3 nucleotide sequence: TGTGCCAGCAGCGTACGGCCTAGCGGGAACCACAATGAGCAGTTCTTC. Amino acids: CASSVRPSGNHNEQFF.

This clone has more than one count but fewer than ten. This chain links TRBV6-5 with TRBJ1-4; TRBD1 matches 7 bases. Germline trimming cut 2 bases from V and 7 bases from J; bases unmatched to any gene: 7. This CDR3 is 15 amino acids long. Germline assignment: CDR1 MNHEY and CDR2 SVGAGI. The CDR3 coding sequence is TGTGCCAGCAGTTACCAGACAGGGCGGTCTGAAAAACTGTTTTTT. Its translation is CASSYQTGRSEKLFF.

The rearrangement uses TRBV24-1 and TRBJ2-2; no definite D call. V was shortened by 7 bases and J by 0 bases, with 8 bases between the two germline ends. This CDR3 contains 14 residues. The germline gives CDR1 KGHDR, CDR2 SFDVKD. In DNA form, the CDR3 reads TGTGCCACCAGGCCATCGGCGAACACCGGGGAGCTGTTTTTT. Amino acid sequence: CATRPSANTGELFF.

The chain is built from TRBV29-1 and TRBJ1-1; D may be TRBD1 (5 bases). The ends were cut back, 0 bases at V and 9 bases at J, with 14 bases in the middle. The CDR3 extends over 13 amino acids. Germline V gene data show CDR1 as SQVTM and CDR2 as ANQGSEA. The DNA for the CDR3 is TGCAGCGTTGAAGAAGCACGTCCGGGACAAGCTTTCTTT. It is translated as CSVEEARPGQAFF.

This chain connects TRBV12-3 or TRBV12-4 to TRBJ2-7; 7 bases map to TRBD2. CDR3 length: 12 residues. Germline trimming cut 8 bases from V and 5 bases from J; bases unmatched to any gene: 6. The CDR3 protein is CASDRGEDEQYF. DNA of the CDR3: TGTGCCAGCGATCGGGGGGAGGACGAGCAGTACTTC.